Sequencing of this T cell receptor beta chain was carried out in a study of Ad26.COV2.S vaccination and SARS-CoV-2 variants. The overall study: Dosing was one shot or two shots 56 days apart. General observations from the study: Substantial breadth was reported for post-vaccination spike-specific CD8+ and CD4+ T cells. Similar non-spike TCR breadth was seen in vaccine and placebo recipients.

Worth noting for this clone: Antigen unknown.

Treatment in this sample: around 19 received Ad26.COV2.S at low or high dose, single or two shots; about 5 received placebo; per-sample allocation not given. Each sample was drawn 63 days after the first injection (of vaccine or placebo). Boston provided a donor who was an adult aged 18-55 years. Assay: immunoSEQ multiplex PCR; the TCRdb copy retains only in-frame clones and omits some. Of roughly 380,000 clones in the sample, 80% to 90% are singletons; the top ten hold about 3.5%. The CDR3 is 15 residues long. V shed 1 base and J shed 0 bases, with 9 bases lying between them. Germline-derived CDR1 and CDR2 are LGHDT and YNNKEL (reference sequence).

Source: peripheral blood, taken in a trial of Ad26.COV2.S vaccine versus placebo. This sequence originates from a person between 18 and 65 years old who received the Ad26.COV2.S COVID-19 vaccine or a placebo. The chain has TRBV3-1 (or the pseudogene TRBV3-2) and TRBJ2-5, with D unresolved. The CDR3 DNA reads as TGTGCCAGCAGCCAAGGACGTATGTACCAAGAGACCCAGTACTTC. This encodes CASSQGRMYQETQYF.